A single sample gave rise to the 25 T cell receptor beta chains below, sequenced in a study of cytomegalovirus exposure and HLA in healthy donors. Clones were sequenced by immunoSEQ multiplex PCR, and TCRdb holds only the in-frame ones, with some missing. This table holds under 200,000 clones, about 89% found once. The sample was PBMCs. The source is a woman between 18 and 29 years old in good health and CMV-seropositive.

The chain combines TRBV6-5 with TRBJ1-2; no clear D gene. The CDR3 runs to 14 residues. In germline, CDR1 is MNHEY, CDR2 SVGAGI. V lost 6 bases and J lost 5, with 16 bases in between. The chain's CDR3 is CASSRTQIGYGYTF. In DNA form, the CDR3 reads TGTGCCAGCAGCAGGACTCAGATAGGTTATGGCTACACCTTC.

The chain has TRBV30 and TRBJ2-3; unclear D gene. CDR3 size: 13 residues. Germline assignment: CDR1 GTSNPN and CDR2 SVGIG (reference sequence). Trimming took off 1 base at V and 1 base at J, with 6 bases between the two ends. The CDR3 sequence is CAWSGQGTDTQYF. The CDR3 DNA is TGTGCCTGGAGTGGGCAGGGCACAGATACGCAGTATTTT.

J is TRBJ2-7 and V is TRBV5-1, with D uncertain. CDR1 is SGHRS and CDR2 is YFSETQ in the germline V gene. The V end lost 0 bases, the J end lost 3 bases, and 7 bases lay between the germline ends. The CDR3 totals 13 residues. CDR3 bases: TGCGCCAGCAGCTTGGGTCAGATCTACGAGCAGTACTTC. It yields the protein CASSLGQIYEQYF. Using reference TRBV5-1 and TRBJ2-7 for the parts outside the CDR3, the full variable domain is KAGVTQTPRYLIKTRGQQVTLSCSPISGHRSVSWYQQTPGQGLQFLFEYFSETQRNKGNFPGRFSGRQFSNSRSEMNVSTLELGDSALYLCASSLGQIYEQYFGPGTRLTVT.

The chain employs TRBV7-8 and TRBJ1-2; 9 nucleotides agree with TRBD1. This CDR3 region has 15 residues. V was pared by 5 bases and J by 5 bases, with 9 bases of the junction left unmatched. The V gene's germline CDR1 is SGHVS and CDR2 FQNEAQ. The CDR3 loop reads CASSARTGDKYGYTF. The CDR3 DNA reads as TGTGCCAGCAGCGCGCGGACAGGGGACAAATATGGCTACACCTTC. Drawing the rest from reference TRBV7-8 and TRBJ1-2, the complete variable domain is GAGVSQSPRYKVAKRGQDVALRCDPISGHVSLFWYQQALGQGPEFLTYFQNEAQLDKSGLPSDRFFAERPEGSVSTLKIQRTQQEDSAVYLCASSARTGDKYGYTFGSGTRLTVV.

The genes are TRBV7-2 and TRBJ2-2; no clear D gene. The V gene's germline CDR1 is SGHTA and CDR2 FQGNSA. Trimming removed 3 bases from V and 6 bases from J, with 14 bases in between. The CDR3 runs to 15 residues. CDR3 sequence (DNA): TGTGCCAGCAGCTTTGTGTCTACCGCGTCCGGGGAGCTGTTTTTT. Translated, it gives CASSFVSTASGELFF.

This chain connects TRBV7-2 to TRBJ1-2, with no clear D. Germline V lookup: CDR1 SGHTA, CDR2 FQGNSA. The CDR3 loop spans 13 amino acids. Trimming took off 8 bases at V and 7 bases at J, with 17 bases between the two ends. The CDR3, as DNA: TGTGCCAGCCGTAGAGAGGCCGGGTCTGGCTACACCTTC. It specifies CASRREAGSGYTF.

V is TRBV30 and J is TRBJ1-2, with D uncertain. Trimming removed 2 bases at V and 5 bases at J, with 9 bases between. The CDR3 sequence is 12 residues long. Per germline, CDR1 GTSNPN and CDR2 SVGIG (reference sequence). CDR3 in amino acids: CAWSLQNYGYTF. Written as DNA, the CDR3 is TGTGCCTGGAGTCTTCAGAATTATGGCTACACCTTC. Drawing the rest from reference TRBV30 and TRBJ1-2, the complete variable domain is SQTIHQWPATLVQPVGSPLSLECTVEGTSNPNLYWYRQAAGRGLQLLFYSVGIGQISSEVPQNLSASRPQDRQFILSSKKLLLSDSGFYLCAWSLQNYGYTFGSGTRLTVV.

The rearrangement links TRBV2 to TRBJ2-5; the D gene is possibly TRBD1 (6 bases). This CDR3 contains 12 residues. Between the trimmed V and J ends, which lost 8 bases and 3 bases, there was a span of 10 bases. The V gene's germline CDR1 is SNHLY and CDR2 FYNNEI. Here the CDR3 reads CASLQGKETQYF. CDR3 sequence (DNA): TGTGCCAGCTTACAGGGAAAAGAGACCCAGTACTTC.

The chain is built from TRBV14 and TRBJ2-7; D is possibly TRBD1 (6 bases). This CDR3 region has 15 residues. CDR1 is SGHDN and CDR2 is FVKESK in the germline V gene. Deletions cut 4 bases from V and 4 bases from J, with 17 bases between. Here the CDR3 reads CASSPRVGHPYEQYF. CDR3 DNA: TGTGCCAGCAGCCCTCGAGTGGGACATCCTTACGAGCAGTACTTC.

The chain recombines TRBV27 with TRBJ1-2, with D uncertain. V shed 8 bases and J shed 1 base, with 8 bases lying between them. CDR1 MNHEY and CDR2 SMNVEV come from the germline V gene (reference sequence). The CDR3 is made up of 12 amino acids. CDR3 nucleotides: TGTGCCAGCCCCACCAGTAACTATGGCTACACCTTC. It translates to CASPTSNYGYTF.

The rearrangement links TRBV7-7 to TRBJ2-1, with 11 bases aligning to TRBD2. The V and J ends lost 5 bases and 4 bases, in that order; junction bases with no gene match: 4. Germline V gene lookup returns CDR1 SSHAT and CDR2 FNYEAQ (reference sequence). The CDR3 extends over 15 amino acids. CDR3 DNA: TGTGCCAGCAGCCGAGGGACTAGCGGTTACAATGAGCAGTTCTTC. It codes for CASSRGTSGYNEQFF.

The chain employs TRBV7-6 and TRBJ2-3, with a possible D match to TRBD1 (6 bases). Trimming stripped 1 base from V and 1 base from J, with 9 bases between. CDR3 size: 15 residues. Germline CDR1 SGHVS, CDR2 FNYEAQ. DNA of the CDR3: TGTGCCAGCAGCTTAGAGGCAGGGGGCACAGATACGCAGTATTTT. The encoded protein is CASSLEAGGTDTQYF.

In this sample, this clone turned up once. This rearrangement joins TRBV9 to TRBJ1-2; D perhaps matches TRBD1 (6 bases). This CDR3 comprises 15 residues. Trimming left V 4 bases short and J 4 bases short, with 17 bases between. Looked up from germline, CDR1 is SGDLS and CDR2 is YYNGEE. This CDR3 is CASSPLTGRSYGYTF. In nucleotides, the CDR3 is TGTGCCAGCAGCCCATTGACAGGCAGGAGCTATGGCTACACCTTC.

The chain recombines TRBV28 with TRBJ1-5; 10 bases are a match to TRBD1. From germline, CDR1 is MDHEN and CDR2 SYDVKM. The CDR3 runs 18 residues. Trimming at V came to 7 bases and at J to 0 bases, leaving 12 bases not matched to a gene. Written as DNA, the CDR3 is TGTGCCAGCACTATTCCGGGACAGGGGCCTAGTAGCAATCAGCCCCAGCATTTT. Protein sequence: CASTIPGQGPSSNQPQHF.

Note on this clone: Other DNA sequences in this sample translate to the same CDR3. J is TRBJ1-1 and V is TRBV5-1; no clear D gene. Looked up from germline, CDR1 is SGHRS and CDR2 is YFSETQ. Trimming cost V 4 bases and J 1 base, with 8 bases left between them. The CDR3 is 13 residues long. This CDR3 reads CASSLARNTEAFF. In DNA, the CDR3 is TGCGCCAGCAGCCTAGCCAGGAACACTGAAGCTTTCTTT.

The V gene is TRBV28, the J gene TRBJ1-1; the D gene is possibly TRBD1 (5 bases). V shed 6 bases and J shed 3 bases, with 20 bases lying between them. Germline CDR1 reads MDHEN; CDR2 reads SYDVKM. This CDR3 has 16 amino acids. The CDR3 reads CASRALGGSGYTEAFF. In DNA, the CDR3 is TGTGCCAGCAGAGCTCTGGGGGGGAGTGGGTACACTGAAGCTTTCTTT.

This chain links TRBV11-2 with TRBJ2-1; 8 bases map to TRBD1. The V and J ends lost 3 bases and 9 bases, in that order; junction bases with no gene match: 7. The CDR3 runs to 14 residues. The germline gives CDR1 SGHAT, CDR2 FQNNGV. CDR3 in DNA: TGTGCCAGCAGCTTCTGGACAGGGCGCGGTGAGCAGTTCTTC. This gives the protein CASSFWTGRGEQFF.

V gene TRBV7-2 combines with J gene TRBJ2-3; possibly TRBD1 for D (6 bases). Trimming stripped 0 bases from V and 6 bases from J, with 13 bases between. The CDR3 runs to 15 residues. The germline V gene has CDR1 SGHTA and CDR2 FQGNSA. The CDR3: CASSLAQGRVDTQYF. The CDR3 DNA is TGTGCCAGCAGCTTAGCCCAGGGGAGAGTTGATACGCAGTATTTT.

V usage is TRBV7-2 and J usage is TRBJ2-3, with 10 nucleotides matching TRBD2. CDR3 length equals 16 residues. Germline V gene data show CDR1 as SGHTA and CDR2 as FQGNSA. The ends lost 1 base at V and 8 bases at J; junction bases unmatched: 9. CDR3: CASSLVSSGGGGTQYF. The CDR3 nucleotides are TGTGCCAGCAGCTTAGTGTCTAGCGGGGGCGGCGGTACGCAGTATTTT.

The CDR3 sequence is CASSLELGLGGTGELFF. DNA of the CDR3: TGTGCCAGCAGCTTAGAATTGGGACTAGGAGGCACCGGGGAGCTGTTTTTT. The chain recombines TRBV11-2 with TRBJ2-2; 8 positions match TRBD2. Looked up from germline, CDR1 is SGHAT and CDR2 is FQNNGV. This CDR3 has 17 residues. V lost 0 bases and J lost 4; bases outside the gene matches: 7.

V usage is TRBV7-9 and J usage is TRBJ2-3; D unclear. Germline V gene sequence: CDR1 SEHNR, CDR2 FQNEAQ (reference sequence). V lost 1 base and J 2 bases, leaving 4 bases between the germline ends. This CDR3 has 13 residues. For the CDR3, the DNA is TGTGCCAGCAGCTTAGGCTACACAGATACGCAGTATTTT. Translating gives CASSLGYTDTQYF. Supplemented by reference TRBV7-9 and TRBJ2-3, the full variable domain reads DTGVSQNPRHKITKRGQNVTFRCDPISEHNRLYWYRQTLGQGPEFLTYFQNEAQLEKSRLLSDRFSAERPKGSFSTLEIQRTEQGDSAMYLCASSLGYTDTQYFGPGTRLTVL.

This clone was detected a few times. CDR3 region: CAISEGTGGSGANVLTF. The CDR3 bases are TGTGCCATCAGTGAGGGGACAGGGGGCTCTGGGGCCAACGTCCTGACTTTC. V and J are TRBV10-3 and TRBJ2-6, with 11 nucleotides matching TRBD1. Per the germline V gene, CDR1 is ENHRY and CDR2 is SYGVKD. The V segment lost 2 bases and the J segment 0 bases; nucleotides outside the gene matches: 0. This CDR3 comprises 17 residues.

The rearrangement joins TRBV27 to TRBJ2-7; 7 bases map to TRBD1. The ends lost 6 bases at V and 0 bases at J; junction bases unmatched: 8. Per germline, CDR1 MNHEY and CDR2 SMNVEV (reference sequence). CDR3 length: 15 amino acids. The CDR3 region is CASSSGQLSSYEQYF. The CDR3 DNA follows: TGTGCCAGCAGCTCGGGACAGTTAAGCTCCTACGAGCAGTACTTC.

This sequence joins TRBV7-3 and TRBJ1-2; D is possibly TRBD1 (6 bases). V lost 2 bases, J lost 1 base, and 17 bases lay in between. The CDR3 length is 17 residues. The V gene's germline CDR1 is SGHTA and CDR2 FQGTGA. The CDR3 region has the DNA TGTGCCAGCAGCTTACCCGACAGGATTGGACTTAACTATGGCTACACCTTC. Translated: CASSLPDRIGLNYGYTF.

The gene calls are TRBV2 and TRBJ1-4; 7 bases map to TRBD1. CDR3 length: 14 amino acids. V was clipped by 5 bases and J by 5 bases; unmatched bases: 5. The germline V gene encodes CDR1 SNHLY and CDR2 FYNNEI. Here the CDR3 reads CASSRTGGNEKLFF. The CDR3 DNA sequence: TGTGCCAGCAGTAGGACAGGAGGGAATGAAAAACTGTTTTTT.